These 9 T cell receptor beta chains share one sample of origin, sequenced in a study of post-analysis software for immune sequencing data (dated by TCRdb to the mid-2010s). General conclusions and limits of the study: Significantly higher frequencies in patients than in controls were found for roughly 5 TRBV segments, including TRBV5-6, TRBV5-1 and TRBV20-1.

Their recognized antigens are unknown. Libraries were constructed by PCR. The sequencing machine was an Illumina HiSeq 2500. To reduce PCR and sequencing biases, unique molecular identifiers were incorporated into the TCR beta cDNA libraries. TCRdb trimmed the raw reads at Q25, called clones with MiXCR and kept productive beta chains. Entries are consolidated by CDR3 protein sequence, retaining the most common genes and DNA. Recorded for this sample are 750,000 to 950,000 distinct CDR3 sequences; 46% of them occurred a single time. The leading ten clones occupy just under 5% of the sample. Source material: blood. These receptors were collected from a girl under 18 with multiple sclerosis.

In its sample, this clonotype was seen once. V usage is TRBV2 and J usage is TRBJ1-1; D not resolved. The CDR3 has 13 residues. V was trimmed by 8 bases and J by 5 bases, leaving 15 bases between them. CDR1 and CDR2 (germline): SNHLY, FYNNEI. This chain's CDR3 is CASGMLGGTEAFF. CDR3 bases: TGTGCCAGCGGGATGTTAGGTGGTACTGAAGCTTTCTTT.

The chain is built from TRBV6-1 and TRBJ2-7; D is undetermined. The CDR3 extends over 15 amino acids. The germline V and J ends were trimmed by 4 bases and 0 bases, with 13 bases remaining between them. Germline V gene lookup returns CDR1 MNHNS and CDR2 SASEGT. The CDR3 nucleotides are TGTGCCAGCAGTGTCGATATTGGTAACTCCTACGAGCAGTACTTC. This codes for CASSVDIGNSYEQYF.

A word on this clonotype: This may stem from a read error, because a much larger clone lies one nucleotide away. The J gene is TRBJ2-7, the V gene TRBV28; D uncertain. CDR1 is MDHEN, CDR2 SYDVKM, per germline. The germline V and J ends were trimmed by 8 bases and 3 bases, with 11 bases remaining between them. The CDR3 extends over 12 amino acids. Here the CDR3 DNA reads TGTGCCAGCGGTGGAACGATCTACGAGCAGTACTTC. Protein sequence: CASGGTIYEQYF.

This clonotype was seen only a few times. This rearrangement joins TRBV7-9 to TRBJ1-2, with TRBD1 as a possible D gene (5 bases). Trimming removed 5 bases from V and 2 bases from J, with 15 bases in between. CDR1 SEHNR and CDR2 FQNEAQ come from the germline V gene (reference sequence). The CDR3 runs to 15 residues. CDR3 DNA sequence: TGTGCCAGCAGCCCAGGGTGGGACGAAAACTATGGCTACACCTTC. This encodes CASSPGWDENYGYTF.

V is TRBV28 and J is TRBJ2-7; 9 bases match TRBD1. The DNA matches TRBJ2-1 better at its end, which makes the J call doubtful. CDR3 length equals 15 residues. The germline CDR1 and CDR2 sequences are MDHEN and SYDVKM. The CDR3 DNA reads TGTGCCAGCAGCTTGGGGACAGGGAAAAGAAATGAGCAGTTCTTC. Its protein product is CASSLGTGKRNEQFF.

J is TRBJ2-1 and V is TRBV12-3 or TRBV12-4; D is perhaps TRBD1 (6 bases). V lost 6 bases and J 2 bases, leaving 17 bases between the germline ends. The CDR3 is made up of 16 amino acids. CDR3 DNA: TGTGCCAGCAGCCCTATCCTCGGGACAACCTACAATGAGCAGTTCTTC. It encodes CASSPILGTTYNEQFF.

This rearrangement joins TRBV27 to TRBJ2-7; 8 nucleotides align to TRBD2. This CDR3 comprises 15 residues. Germline CDR1 and CDR2: MNHEY and SMNVEV (reference sequence). With 3 bases clipped from V and 5 bases from J, the junction kept 9 bases outside the gene matches. CDR3 nucleotides: TGTGCCAGCAGTTTCATTACGGGAGGGTTGGACGAGCAGTACTTC. Protein product: CASSFITGGLDEQYF.

The chain joins TRBV5-6 to TRBJ2-1; TRBD2 matches 11 bases. J lost 0 bases, V lost 0 bases, and 11 bases had no gene match. Germline assignment: CDR1 SGHDT and CDR2 YYEEEE. CDR3 length equals 20 residues. CDR3 sequence: CASSLASWLAGGRSYNEQFF. The DNA of the CDR3 is TGTGCCAGCAGCTTGGCTTCCTGGCTAGCGGGAGGCCGCTCCTACAATGAGCAGTTCTTC.

The rearrangement links TRBV12-3 or TRBV12-4 to TRBJ1-2; D is unclear. CDR3 size: 12 residues. V was clipped by 5 bases and J by 4 bases, with 8 bases between them. The CDR3 loop reads CASSPGPYGYTF. The DNA for the CDR3 is TGTGCCAGCAGTCCCGGGCCCTATGGCTACACCTTC.